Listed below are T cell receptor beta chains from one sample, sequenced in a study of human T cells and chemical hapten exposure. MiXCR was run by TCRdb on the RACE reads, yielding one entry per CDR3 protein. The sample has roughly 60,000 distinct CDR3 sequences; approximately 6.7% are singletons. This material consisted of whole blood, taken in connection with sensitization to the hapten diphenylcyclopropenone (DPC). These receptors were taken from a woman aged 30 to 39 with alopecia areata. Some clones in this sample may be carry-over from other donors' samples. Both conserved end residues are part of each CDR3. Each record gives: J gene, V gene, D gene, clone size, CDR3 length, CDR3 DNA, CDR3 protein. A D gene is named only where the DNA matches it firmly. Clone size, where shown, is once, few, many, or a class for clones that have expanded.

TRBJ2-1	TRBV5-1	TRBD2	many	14	TGCGCCAGCAGCTTGTGGGAGGGTTCCGATGAGCAGTTCTTC	CASSLWEGSDEQFF
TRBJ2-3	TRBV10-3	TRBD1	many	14	TGTGCCATCAAACCGGGACAGGGGACAGATACGCAGTATTTT	CAIKPGQGTDTQYF
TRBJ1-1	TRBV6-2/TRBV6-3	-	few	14	TGTGCCAGCAGACCGGACGGCCTGTCGGCTGAAGCTTTCTTT	CASRPDGLSAEAFF
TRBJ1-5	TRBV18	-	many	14	TGTGCCAGCTCACCACCGTATAGCAATCAGCCCCAGCATTTT	CASSPPYSNQPQHF
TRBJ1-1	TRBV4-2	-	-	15	TGTGCCAGCAGCCAAGACAGACCGGAGAACACTGAAGCTTTCTTT	CASSQDRPENTEAFF
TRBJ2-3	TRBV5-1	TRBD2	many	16	TGCGCCAGCAGCTTTAGCGGGGGGTCTAGCACAGATACGCAGTATTTT	CASSFSGGSSTDTQYF
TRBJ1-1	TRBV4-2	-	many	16	TGTGCCAGCAGCCAGGGCAGTGGTGGGTGGCACACTGAAGCTTTCTTT	CASSQGSGGWHTEAFF
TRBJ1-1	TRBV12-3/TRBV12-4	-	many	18	TGTGCCAGCAGTTTTATGCGGAGTGGGCAGATGAGGAACACTGAAGCTTTCTTT	CASSFMRSGQMRNTEAFF
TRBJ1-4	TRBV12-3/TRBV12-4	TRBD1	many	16	TGTGCCAGCAGCCCAGGGGGGGGCAATGCTCAGCGAGGGATGTTTTTT	CASSPGGGNAQRGMFF
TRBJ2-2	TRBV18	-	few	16	TGTGCCAGCTCACCACCCACCGGGGGCAACACCGGGGAGCTGTTTTTT	CASSPPTGGNTGELFF
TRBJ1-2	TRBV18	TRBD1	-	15	TGTGCCAGCTCACCACCTGGACAGGGAATCTATGGCTACACCTTC	CASSPPGQGIYGYTF
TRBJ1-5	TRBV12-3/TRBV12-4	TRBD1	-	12	TGTGCCAGCAGTGACAGGGGCCAGCCCCAGCATTTT	CASSDRGQPQHF
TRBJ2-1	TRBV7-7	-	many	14	TGTGCTAGCAGCTTAGGCAGGGGGGTCAATGAGCAGTTCTTC	CASSLGRGVNEQFF
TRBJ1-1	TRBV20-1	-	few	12	TGCAGTGCTAGTATGGGGAACACTGAAGCTTTCTTT	CSASMGNTEAFF
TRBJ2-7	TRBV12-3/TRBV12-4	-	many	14	TGTGCCAGCAGTTTAAGGGAATCTGCCTACGAGCAGTACTTC	CASSLRESAYEQYF
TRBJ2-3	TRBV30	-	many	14	TGTGCCTGGAGGGCTCAGGACCGCACAGATACGCAGTATTTT	CAWRAQDRTDTQYF
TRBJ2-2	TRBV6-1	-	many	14	TGTGCCAGCAGTGGGGGATCGGACACCGGGGAGCTGTTTTTT	CASSGGSDTGELFF
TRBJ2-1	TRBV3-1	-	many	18	TGTGCCAGCAGCCAAGAGGTTGGGGGGGGCTTACACTACAATGAGCAGTTCTTC	CASSQEVGGGLHYNEQFF
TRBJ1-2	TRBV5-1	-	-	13	TGCGCCAGCAGCTTGGCGTCTGGGAATGGCTACACCTTC	CASSLASGNGYTF
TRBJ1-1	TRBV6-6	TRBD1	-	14	TGTGCCAGCACGGAAGACAGGGCTGAGGATGAAGCTCTCTTT	CASTEDRAEDEALF
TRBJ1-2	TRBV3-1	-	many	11	TGTGCCAGCAGCCAAGCATGGTTTGTGGTCTTC	CASSQAWFVVF
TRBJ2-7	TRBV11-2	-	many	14	TGTGCCAGCAGCTTAGGACTCGGCCCCTACGAGCAGTACTTC	CASSLGLGPYEQYF
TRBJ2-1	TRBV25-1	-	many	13	TGTGCCAGCAGTGAATATTGGCGTGGTGAGCAGTTCTTC	CASSEYWRGEQFF
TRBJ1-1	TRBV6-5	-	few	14	TGTGCCAGCAGTTACGGGGGTTCGAACACTGAAGCTTTCTTT	CASSYGGSNTEAFF
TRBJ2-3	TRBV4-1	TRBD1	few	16	TGCGCCAGCAGCCAATGGGACAGGGTAACAGAAGATACGCAGTATTTT	CASSQWDRVTEDTQYF
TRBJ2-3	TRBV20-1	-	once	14	TGCAGTGCTCCTAGCCGGGTCAGCACAGATACGCAGTATTTT	CSAPSRVSTDTQYF
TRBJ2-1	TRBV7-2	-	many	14	TGTGCCAGCAGCCCCTGGACTATAAACAATGAGCAGTTCTTC	CASSPWTINNEQFF
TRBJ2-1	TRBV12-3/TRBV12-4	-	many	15	TGTGCCAGCAGTACCGGGGGGCCCTCCTACAATGAGCAGTTCTTC	CASSTGGPSYNEQFF